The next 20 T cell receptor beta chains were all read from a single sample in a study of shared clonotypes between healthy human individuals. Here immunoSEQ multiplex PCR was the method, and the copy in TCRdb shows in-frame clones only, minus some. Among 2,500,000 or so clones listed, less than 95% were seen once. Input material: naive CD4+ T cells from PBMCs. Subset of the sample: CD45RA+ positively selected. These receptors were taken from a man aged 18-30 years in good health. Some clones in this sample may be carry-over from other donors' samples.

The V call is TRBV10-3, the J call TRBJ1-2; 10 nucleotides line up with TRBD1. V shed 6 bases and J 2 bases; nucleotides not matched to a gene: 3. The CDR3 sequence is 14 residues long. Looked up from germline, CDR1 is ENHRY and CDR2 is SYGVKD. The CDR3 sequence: CAISRQGANYGYTF. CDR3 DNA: TGTGCCATCAGCCGACAGGGGGCGAACTATGGCTACACCTTC.

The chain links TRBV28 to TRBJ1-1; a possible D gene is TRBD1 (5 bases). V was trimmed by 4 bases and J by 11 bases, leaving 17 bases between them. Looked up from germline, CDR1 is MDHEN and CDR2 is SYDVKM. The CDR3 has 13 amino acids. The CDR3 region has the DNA TGTGCCAGCAGTTCCTCCGGGACCCGTTATGCTTTCTTT. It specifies CASSSSGTRYAFF. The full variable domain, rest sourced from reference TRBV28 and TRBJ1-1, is DVKVTQSSRYLVKRTGEKVFLECVQDMDHENMFWYRQDPGLGLRLIYFSYDVKMKEKGDIPEGYSVSREKKERFSLILESASTNQTSMYLCASSSSGTRYAFFGQGTRLTVV.

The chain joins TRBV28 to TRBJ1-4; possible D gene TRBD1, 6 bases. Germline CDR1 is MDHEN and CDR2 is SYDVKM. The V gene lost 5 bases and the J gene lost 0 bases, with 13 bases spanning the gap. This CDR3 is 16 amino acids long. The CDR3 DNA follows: TGTGCCAGCAGTATATTGGGGGCGGCAACTAATGAAAAACTGTTTTTT. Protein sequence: CASSILGAATNEKLFF.

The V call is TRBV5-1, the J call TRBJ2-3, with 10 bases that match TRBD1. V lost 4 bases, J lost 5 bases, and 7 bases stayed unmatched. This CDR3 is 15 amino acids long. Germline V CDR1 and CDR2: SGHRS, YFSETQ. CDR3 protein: CASSRRQGAEDTQYF. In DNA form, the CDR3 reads TGCGCCAGCAGCAGGAGACAGGGGGCCGAAGATACGCAGTATTTT.

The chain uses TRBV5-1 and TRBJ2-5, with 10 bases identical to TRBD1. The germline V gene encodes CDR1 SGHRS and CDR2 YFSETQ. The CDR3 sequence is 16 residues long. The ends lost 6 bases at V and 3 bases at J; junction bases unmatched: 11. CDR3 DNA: TGCGCCAGCACCCTCGCAGGGACAGGGGACAAAGAGACCCAGTACTTC. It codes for CASTLAGTGDKETQYF.

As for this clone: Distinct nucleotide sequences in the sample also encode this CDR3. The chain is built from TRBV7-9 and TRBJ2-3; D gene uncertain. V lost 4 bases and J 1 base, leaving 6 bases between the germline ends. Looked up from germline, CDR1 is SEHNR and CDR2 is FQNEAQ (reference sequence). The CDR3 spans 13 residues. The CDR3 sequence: CASSWAGTDTQYF. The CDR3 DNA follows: TGTGCCAGCAGCTGGGCCGGCACAGATACGCAGTATTTT.

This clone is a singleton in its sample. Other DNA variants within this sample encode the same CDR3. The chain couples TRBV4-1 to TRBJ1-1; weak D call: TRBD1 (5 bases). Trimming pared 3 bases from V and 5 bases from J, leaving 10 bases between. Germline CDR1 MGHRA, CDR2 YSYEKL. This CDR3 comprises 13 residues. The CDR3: CASSQTRGTEAFF. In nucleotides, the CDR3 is TGCGCCAGCAGCCAGACCCGGGGGACTGAAGCTTTCTTT.

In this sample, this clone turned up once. The CDR3 loop is CAISLLAGGHTDTQYF. Written as DNA, the CDR3 is TGTGCCATCAGCCTACTAGCGGGAGGGCACACAGATACGCAGTATTTT. This chain joins TRBV10-3 and TRBJ2-3; TRBD2 agrees at 13 bases. This CDR3 comprises 16 residues. The junction had 5 bases not matched to a gene; V was cut back by 6 bases and J by 2 bases. Germline-derived CDR1 and CDR2 are ENHRY and SYGVKD.

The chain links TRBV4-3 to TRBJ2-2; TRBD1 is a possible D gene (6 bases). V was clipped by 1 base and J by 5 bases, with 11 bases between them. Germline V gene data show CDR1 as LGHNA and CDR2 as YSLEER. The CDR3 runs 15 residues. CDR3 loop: CASSQGTDRTGELFF. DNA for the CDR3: TGCGCCAGCAGCCAAGGGACAGATAGAACCGGGGAGCTGTTTTTT.

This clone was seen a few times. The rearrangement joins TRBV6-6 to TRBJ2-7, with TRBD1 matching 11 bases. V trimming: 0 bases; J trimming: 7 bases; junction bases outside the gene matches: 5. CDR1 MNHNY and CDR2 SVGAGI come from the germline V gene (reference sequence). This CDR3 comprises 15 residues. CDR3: CASSYSGTGGREQYF. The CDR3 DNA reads TGTGCCAGCAGTTACTCGGGGACAGGGGGGAGGGAGCAGTACTTC.

The CDR3 region is CASSSPGTGNGYTF. CDR3 bases: TGTGCCAGCAGTTCCCCCGGTACAGGGAATGGCTACACCTTC. The rearrangement links TRBV28 to TRBJ1-2, with D possibly TRBD1 on 6 matching bases. CDR1 and CDR2 from the germline V gene are MDHEN and SYDVKM. CDR3 length equals 14 residues. Between the trimmed V and J ends, which lost 4 bases and 6 bases, there was a span of 15 bases.

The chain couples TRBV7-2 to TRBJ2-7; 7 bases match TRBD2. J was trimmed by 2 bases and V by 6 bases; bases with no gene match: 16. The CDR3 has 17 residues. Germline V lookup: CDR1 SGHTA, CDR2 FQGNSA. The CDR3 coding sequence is TGTGCCAGCAGTGGGGGGGGAGACGGCCCCAGTGCCTACGAGCAGTACTTC. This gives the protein CASSGGGDGPSAYEQYF. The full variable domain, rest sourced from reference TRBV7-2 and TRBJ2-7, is GAGVSQSPSNKVTEKGKDVELRCDPISGHTALYWYRQSLGQGLEFLIYFQGNSAPDKSGLPSDRFSAERTGGSVSTLTIQRTQQEDSAVYLCASSGGGDGPSAYEQYFGPGTRLTVT.

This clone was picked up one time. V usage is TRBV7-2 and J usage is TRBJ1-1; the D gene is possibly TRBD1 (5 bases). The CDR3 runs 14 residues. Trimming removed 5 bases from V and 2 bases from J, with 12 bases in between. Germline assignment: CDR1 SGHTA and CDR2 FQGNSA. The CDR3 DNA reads TGTGCCAGCAGCCCATACCGGGACAACACTGAAGCTTTCTTT. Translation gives CASSPYRDNTEAFF.

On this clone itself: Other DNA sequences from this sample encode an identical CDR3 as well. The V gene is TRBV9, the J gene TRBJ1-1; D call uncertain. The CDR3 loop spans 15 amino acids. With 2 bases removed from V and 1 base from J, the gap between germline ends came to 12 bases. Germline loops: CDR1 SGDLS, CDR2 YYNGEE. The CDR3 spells CASSVGSRANTEAFF. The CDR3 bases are TGTGCCAGCAGCGTGGGGTCGAGAGCGAACACTGAAGCTTTCTTT.

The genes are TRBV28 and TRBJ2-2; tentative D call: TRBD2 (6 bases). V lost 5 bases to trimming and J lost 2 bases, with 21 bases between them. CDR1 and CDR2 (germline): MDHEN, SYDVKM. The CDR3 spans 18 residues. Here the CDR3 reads CASSTPSAGGANTGELFF. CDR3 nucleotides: TGTGCCAGCAGTACCCCCTCCGCTGGCGGGGCAAACACCGGGGAGCTGTTTTTT.

CDR3 residues: CASSPRTGGAFTDTQYF. The CDR3 DNA sequence: TGTGCCAGCAGCCCGAGGACAGGGGGGGCCTTTACAGATACGCAGTATTTT. The chain couples TRBV5-6 to TRBJ2-3; 10 bases are shared with TRBD1. Germline V gene lookup returns CDR1 SGHDT and CDR2 YYEEEE. The ends lost 4 bases at V and 3 bases at J; junction bases unmatched: 11. The CDR3 loop spans 17 amino acids.

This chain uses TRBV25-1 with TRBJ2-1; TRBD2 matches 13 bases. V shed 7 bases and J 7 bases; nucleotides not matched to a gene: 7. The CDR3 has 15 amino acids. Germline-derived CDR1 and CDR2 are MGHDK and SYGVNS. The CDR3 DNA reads TGTGCCAGCACCCCCGGACTAGCGGGAGCGAATGAGCAGTTCTTC. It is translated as CASTPGLAGANEQFF. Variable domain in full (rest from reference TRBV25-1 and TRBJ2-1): EADIYQTPRYLVIGTGKKITLECSQTMGHDKMYWYQQDPGMELHLIHYSYGVNSTEKGDLSSESTVSRIRTEHFPLTLESARPSHTSQYLCASTPGLAGANEQFFGPGTRLTVL.

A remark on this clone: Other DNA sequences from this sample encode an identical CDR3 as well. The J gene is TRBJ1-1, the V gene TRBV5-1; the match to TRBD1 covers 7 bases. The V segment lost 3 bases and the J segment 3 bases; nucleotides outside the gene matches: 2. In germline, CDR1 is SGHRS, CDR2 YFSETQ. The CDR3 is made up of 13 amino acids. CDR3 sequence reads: CASSSTGDTEAFF. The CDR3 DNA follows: TGCGCCAGCAGCTCCACAGGGGACACTGAAGCTTTCTTT. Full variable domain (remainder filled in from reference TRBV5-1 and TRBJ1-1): KAGVTQTPRYLIKTRGQQVTLSCSPISGHRSVSWYQQTPGQGLQFLFEYFSETQRNKGNFPGRFSGRQFSNSRSEMNVSTLELGDSALYLCASSSTGDTEAFFGQGTRLTVV.

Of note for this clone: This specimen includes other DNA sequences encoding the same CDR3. The CDR3 here is CASSLDASGSSYEQYF. The CDR3 nucleotides are TGCGCCAGCAGCTTGGACGCTAGCGGGAGCTCCTACGAGCAGTACTTC. The chain has TRBV5-1 and TRBJ2-7; 10 bases are shared with TRBD2. J was trimmed by 0 bases and V by 0 bases; bases with no gene match: 3. This CDR3 is built from 16 residues. Germline V gives CDR1 SGHRS, CDR2 YFSETQ.

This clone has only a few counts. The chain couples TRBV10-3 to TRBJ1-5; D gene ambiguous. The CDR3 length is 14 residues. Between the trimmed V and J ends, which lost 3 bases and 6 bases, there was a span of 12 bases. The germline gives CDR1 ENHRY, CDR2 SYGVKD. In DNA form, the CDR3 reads TGTGCCATCAGTGATCGGGGAGGAACTCAGCCCCAGCATTTT. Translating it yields CAISDRGGTQPQHF.